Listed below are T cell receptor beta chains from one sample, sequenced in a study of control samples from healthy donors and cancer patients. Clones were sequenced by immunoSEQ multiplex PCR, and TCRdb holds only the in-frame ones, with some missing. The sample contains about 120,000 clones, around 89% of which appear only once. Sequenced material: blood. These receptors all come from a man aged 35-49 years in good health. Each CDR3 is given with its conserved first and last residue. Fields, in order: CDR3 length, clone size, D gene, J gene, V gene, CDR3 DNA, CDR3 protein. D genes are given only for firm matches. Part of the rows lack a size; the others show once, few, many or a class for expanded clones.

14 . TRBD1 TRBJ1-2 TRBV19 TGTGCCAGTAGTATAGCCGGGACAGGGGCCGGCTACACCTTC CASSIAGTGAGYTF
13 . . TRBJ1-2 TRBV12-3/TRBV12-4 TGTGCCAGCAGTTTTGCCCGGGACTATGGCTACACCTTC CASSFARDYGYTF
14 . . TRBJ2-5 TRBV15 TGTGCCACCAGCAGAGATGGGGAAATAGAGACCCAGTACTTC CATSRDGEIETQYF
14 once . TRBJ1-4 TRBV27 TGTGCCAGCAGTGACAGACCTGGAGGAGGAAAACTGTTTTTT CASSDRPGGGKLFF
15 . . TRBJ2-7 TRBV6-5 TGTGCCAGCAGTTTGAGGGACGTTAGCTCCTACGAGCAGTACTTC CASSLRDVSSYEQYF
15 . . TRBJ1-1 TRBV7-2 TGTGCCAGCAGCTTAGGGGGGGCAATGAACACTGAAGCTTTCTTT CASSLGGAMNTEAFF
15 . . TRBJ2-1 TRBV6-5 TGTGCCAGCAGCCTTTCCGTGAGGGGATACAATGAGCAGTTCTTC CASSLSVRGYNEQFF
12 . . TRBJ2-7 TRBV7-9 TGTGCCAGCAGTCAGAATGAGTACGAGCAGTACTTC CASSQNEYEQYF
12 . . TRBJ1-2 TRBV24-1 TGTGCCACCGAGGATCCCAGGGGTGGCTACACCTTC CATEDPRGGYTF
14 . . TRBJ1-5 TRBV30 TGTGCCTGGAGTGGGGTGCATAGCAATCAGCCCCAGCATTTT CAWSGVHSNQPQHF
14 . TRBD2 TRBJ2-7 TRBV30 TGTGCCTGGAGTGTACTAGCGGGGGAATACGAGCAGTACTTC CAWSVLAGEYEQYF
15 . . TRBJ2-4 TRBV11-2 TGTGCCAGCAGCCGCGGCGGGGTGGTCAAAAACATTCAGTACTTC CASSRGGVVKNIQYF
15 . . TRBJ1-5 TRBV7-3 TGTGCCAGCAGCTTAATGCCCGGGAGGGACCAGCCCCAGCATTTT CASSLMPGRDQPQHF
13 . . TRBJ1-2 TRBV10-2 TGCGCCAGCACCAGAGGACCTAACTATGGCTACACCTTC CASTRGPNYGYTF
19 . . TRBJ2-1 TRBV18 TGTGCCAGCTCACCACTGGCGTATACTTCAGCGAGCTCCTACAATGAGCAGTTCTTC CASSPLAYTSASSYNEQFF
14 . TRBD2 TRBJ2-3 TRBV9 TGTGCCAGCAGCGTTGCGGGGGTAACAGATACGCAGTATTTT CASSVAGVTDTQYF
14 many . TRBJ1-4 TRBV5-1 TGCGCCAGCAGCTTGGAGAGGGCTAATGAAAAACTGTTTTTT CASSLERANEKLFF
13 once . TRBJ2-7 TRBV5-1 TGCGCCAGCAGCTTGGCAACGGACTACGAGCAGTACTTC CASSLATDYEQYF
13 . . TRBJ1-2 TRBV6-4 TGTGCCAGCAGTGATTTCCAGAACTATGGCTACACCTTC CASSDFQNYGYTF
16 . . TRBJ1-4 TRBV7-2 TGTGCCAGCAGCTTAGCCTACAATTTGGGAACCGAAAAACTGTTTTTT CASSLAYNLGTEKLFF
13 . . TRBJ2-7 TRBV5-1 TGCGCCAGCATAGGGACAAACTCCTACGAGCAGTACTTC CASIGTNSYEQYF
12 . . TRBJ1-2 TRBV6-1 TGTGCCAGCAGTGAAAGACTCTATGGCTACACCTTC CASSERLYGYTF
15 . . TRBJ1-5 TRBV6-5 TGTGCCAGCACCGTTGGGGGGCGTAGCAATCAGCCCCAGCATTTT CASTVGGRSNQPQHF
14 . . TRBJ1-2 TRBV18 TGTGCCAGCTCACCACAGGTTAGGGACTATGGCTACACCTTC CASSPQVRDYGYTF
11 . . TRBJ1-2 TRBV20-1 TGCAGTGCCACCACAACCTATGGCTACACCTTC CSATTTYGYTF
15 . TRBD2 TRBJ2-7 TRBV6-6 TGTGCCAGCAGTTACGGGGGACTAGGGCCCTACGAGCAGTACTTC CASSYGGLGPYEQYF
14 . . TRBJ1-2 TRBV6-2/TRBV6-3 TGTGCCAGCAGTAAAACAGGGACCAACTATGGCTACACCTTC CASSKTGTNYGYTF
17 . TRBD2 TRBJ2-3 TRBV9 TGTGCCAGCAGCGTAACCACTAGCGGGGGGGCCCTAGATACGCAGTATTTT CASSVTTSGGALDTQYF
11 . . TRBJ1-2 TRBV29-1 TGCAGCGGCATGACAGATTATGGCTACACCTTC CSGMTDYGYTF
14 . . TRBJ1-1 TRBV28 TGTGCCAGCAGTCCCCCCCTGGAAAGCACTGAAGCTTTCTTT CASSPPLESTEAFF
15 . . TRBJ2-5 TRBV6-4 TGTGCCAGCAGTGACCCTGACCGACCCCGGGAGACCCAGTACTTC CASSDPDRPRETQYF
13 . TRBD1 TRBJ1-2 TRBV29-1 TGCAGCGCCCGGACAGGGAATAACTATGGCTACACCTTC CSARTGNNYGYTF
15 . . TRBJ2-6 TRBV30 TGTGCCTGGAGTGTCCCGGGGGCTGGGGCCAACGTCCTGACTTTC CAWSVPGAGANVLTF
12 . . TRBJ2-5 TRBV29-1 TGCAGCGTTGTAATGGGTGTCGAGACCCAGTACTTC CSVVMGVETQYF
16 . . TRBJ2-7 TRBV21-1 TGTGCCAGCAGCAAAGGGGAGGGACCACTGAACTACGAGCAGTACTTC CASSKGEGPLNYEQYF
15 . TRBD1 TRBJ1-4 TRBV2 TGTGCCAGCAGTGAGCGGGACAGTTCAAATGAAAAACTGTTTTTT CASSERDSSNEKLFF
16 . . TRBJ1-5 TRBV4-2 TGTGCCAGCAGCCAAGATCGCGGGAGGGGCCTGGAGCCCCAGCATTTT CASSQDRGRGLEPQHF
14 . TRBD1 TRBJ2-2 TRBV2 TGTGCCAGCAGGCCCGGGACAGGGAGCGGGGAGCTGTTTTTT CASRPGTGSGELFF
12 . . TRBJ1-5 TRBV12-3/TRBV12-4 TGTGCCAGCGGACAGCCGAATCAGCCCCAGCATTTT CASGQPNQPQHF
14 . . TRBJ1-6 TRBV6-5 TGTGCCAGCAGCCCCTCTGGGGTTGGGTCACCCCTCCACTTT CASSPSGVGSPLHF
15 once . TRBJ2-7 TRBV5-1 TGCGCCAGCAGCCTAGACTACAGTCCCTTCTCCGAGCAGTACTTC CASSLDYSPFSEQYF
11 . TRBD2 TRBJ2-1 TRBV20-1 TGCAGGACGGGAGGTCCCAATGAGCAGTTCTTC CRTGGPNEQFF
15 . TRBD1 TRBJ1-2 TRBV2 TGTGCCACCACAGAGGGACAGGGGCTCAACTATGGCTACACCTTC CATTEGQGLNYGYTF
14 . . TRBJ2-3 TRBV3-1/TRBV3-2 TGTGCCAGCAGCCAGAGAGGGGCGACAGATACGCAGTATTTT CASSQRGATDTQYF
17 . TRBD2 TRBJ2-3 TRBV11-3 TGTGCCAGCAGACGAGGACTAGCGGGGGTGAGCACAGATACGCAGTATTTT CASRRGLAGVSTDTQYF
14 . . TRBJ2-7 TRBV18 TGTGCCAGCTCACCTACCTCGGACACCTACGAGCAGTACTTC CASSPTSDTYEQYF
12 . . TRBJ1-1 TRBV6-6 TGTGCCAGCAGACTGTTGAACACTGAAGCTTTCTTT CASRLLNTEAFF
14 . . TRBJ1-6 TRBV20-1 TGCAGTGCTAGTATCGGGGGCGGGAATTCACCCCTCCACTTT CSASIGGGNSPLHF
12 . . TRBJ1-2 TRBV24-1 TGTGCCACGTATTTGGACGGGGATGGCTACACCTTC CATYLDGDGYTF
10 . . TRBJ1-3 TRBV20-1 TGCAGTGCTAGAGGGTTAGACAGTTTTTTT CSARGLDSFF
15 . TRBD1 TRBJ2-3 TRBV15 TGTGCCACCAGCAGAGGGACAGGGGCGAAAGATACGCAGTATTTT CATSRGTGAKDTQYF
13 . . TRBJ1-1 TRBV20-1 TGCAGTGCTAGTATCGGGGGGAACACTGAAGCTTTCTTT CSASIGGNTEAFF
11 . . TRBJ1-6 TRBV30 TGTGCCTGGACCCATAATTCACCCCTCCACTTT CAWTHNSPLHF
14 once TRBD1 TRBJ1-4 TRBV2 TGTGCCAGCAGGGTACAGGGGCTTAATGAAAAACTGTTTTTT CASRVQGLNEKLFF
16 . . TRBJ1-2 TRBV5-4 TGTGCCAGCAGCTTGGCCGGGGGTGCAACTAACTATGGCTACACCTTC CASSLAGGATNYGYTF
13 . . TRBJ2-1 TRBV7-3 TGTGCCAGCAGCTTCGGGGGATACAATGAGCAGTTCTTC CASSFGGYNEQFF
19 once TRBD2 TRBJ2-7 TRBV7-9 TGTGCCAGCAGCTTAGCGAGGTCTAGCGGGGGCTATAGCTCCTACGAGCAGTACTTC CASSLARSSGGYSSYEQYF